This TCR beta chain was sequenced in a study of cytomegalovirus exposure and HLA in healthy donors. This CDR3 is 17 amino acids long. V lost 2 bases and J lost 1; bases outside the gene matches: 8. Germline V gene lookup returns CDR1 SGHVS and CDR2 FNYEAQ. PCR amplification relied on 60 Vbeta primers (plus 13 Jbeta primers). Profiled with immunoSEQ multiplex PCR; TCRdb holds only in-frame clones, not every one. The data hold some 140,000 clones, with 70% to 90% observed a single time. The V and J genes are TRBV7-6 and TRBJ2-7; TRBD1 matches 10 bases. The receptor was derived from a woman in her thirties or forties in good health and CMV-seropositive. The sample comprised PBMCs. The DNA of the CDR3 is TGTGCCAGCAGCTTATCGGGGGGGGGACAGGGGTCCTACGAGCAGTACTTC. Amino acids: CASSLSGGGQGSYEQYF.